These T cell receptor beta chains were read from a single sample in a study of T-cell memory formation after mild COVID-19. MiXCR, run by TCRdb on the 5' RACE reads, gives a single entry per CDR3 protein. The sample shows 160,000 or so distinct CDR3 sequences, roughly 30% of them seen only once. Sequencing was performed on PBMCs or a T cell subset sorted from them (not recorded which). The receptors were gathered from an adult woman who had mild COVID-19 (a few samples of this study predate the infection). Cell type and time point are not known. CDR3s include the opening cysteine and the closing phenylalanine or tryptophan. D genes are given only for firm matches. Rows give clone size only sometimes, using once, few, many, or a class for an expanded clone.

v_gene: TRBV7-2
j_gene: TRBJ2-1
abundance: .
d_gene: TRBD2
CDR3aa: CASSPWTRIMDEQFF
CDR3nt: TGTGCCAGCAGCCCCTGGACTAGAATCATGGATGAGCAGTTCTTC

v_gene: TRBV28
j_gene: TRBJ1-2
abundance: once
d_gene: .
CDR3aa: CASSLSVSGGRGYTF
CDR3nt: TGTGCCAGCAGTTTATCCGTCAGCGGTGGTAGGGGCTACACCTTC

v_gene: TRBV10-3
j_gene: TRBJ1-5
abundance: .
d_gene: .
CDR3aa: CAISESLGAGNQPQHF
CDR3nt: TGTGCCATCAGTGAGTCGTTAGGGGCGGGCAATCAGCCCCAGCATTTT

v_gene: TRBV7-8
j_gene: TRBJ2-3
abundance: .
d_gene: .
CDR3aa: CASSPLGTTDTQYF
CDR3nt: TGTGCCAGCAGCCCCCTTGGGACCACAGATACGCAGTATTTT

v_gene: TRBV24-1
j_gene: TRBJ2-3
abundance: .
d_gene: .
CDR3aa: CATDDRTTDTQYF
CDR3nt: TGTGCCACCGATGACCGGACCACAGATACGCAGTATTTT

v_gene: TRBV7-6
j_gene: TRBJ1-2
abundance: few
d_gene: .
CDR3aa: CASSDPGEGGGYTF
CDR3nt: TGTGCCAGCAGCGACCCGGGCGAAGGGGGTGGCTACACCTTC

v_gene: TRBV7-6
j_gene: TRBJ2-1
abundance: .
d_gene: TRBD2
CDR3aa: CASSPPAGGYNEQFF
CDR3nt: TGTGCCAGCAGCCCTCCAGCGGGGGGTTACAATGAGCAGTTCTTC

v_gene: TRBV6-1
j_gene: TRBJ1-1
abundance: few
d_gene: .
CDR3aa: CASMTELNTEAFF
CDR3nt: TGTGCCAGCATGACGGAACTGAACACTGAAGCTTTCTTT

v_gene: TRBV19
j_gene: TRBJ1-5
abundance: .
d_gene: TRBD1
CDR3aa: CASKLIGQAPNQPQHF
CDR3nt: TGTGCCAGTAAACTCATTGGACAGGCTCCCAATCAGCCCCAGCATTTT

v_gene: TRBV20-1
j_gene: TRBJ2-3
abundance: once
d_gene: TRBD2
CDR3aa: CSARAGGAGDTQYF
CDR3nt: TGCAGTGCTAGAGCGGGAGGAGCGGGAGATACGCAGTATTTT

v_gene: TRBV7-8
j_gene: TRBJ1-1
abundance: few
d_gene: .
CDR3aa: CASSVWNTEAFF
CDR3nt: TGTGCCAGCAGCGTGTGGAACACTGAAGCTTTCTTT

v_gene: TRBV9
j_gene: TRBJ2-7
abundance: .
d_gene: .
CDR3aa: CASSVGSESYEQYF
CDR3nt: TGTGCCAGCAGCGTAGGGTCGGAGAGCTACGAGCAGTACTTC

v_gene: TRBV28
j_gene: TRBJ2-1
abundance: .
d_gene: TRBD1
CDR3aa: CASSRTGEPYNEQFF
CDR3nt: TGTGCCAGCAGTAGGACAGGCGAACCCTACAATGAGCAGTTCTTC

v_gene: TRBV7-8
j_gene: TRBJ1-1
abundance: .
d_gene: TRBD1
CDR3aa: CASSSTLGQGNTEAFF
CDR3nt: TGTGCCAGCAGCTCCACCCTTGGACAGGGGAACACTGAAGCTTTCTTT

v_gene: TRBV24-1
j_gene: TRBJ1-3
abundance: .
d_gene: TRBD1
CDR3aa: CATSDTTGSLSGNTIYF
CDR3nt: TGTGCCACCAGTGATACGACAGGGAGCCTCTCTGGAAACACCATATATTTT

v_gene: TRBV18
j_gene: TRBJ2-7
abundance: .
d_gene: .
CDR3aa: CASSPEGGEQYF
CDR3nt: TGTGCCAGCTCACCCGAGGGAGGCGAGCAGTACTTC

v_gene: TRBV30
j_gene: TRBJ2-7
abundance: .
d_gene: .
CDR3aa: CAWSEGYEAGEQYF
CDR3nt: TGTGCCTGGAGTGAGGGGTATGAGGCGGGCGAGCAGTACTTC

v_gene: TRBV12-3/TRBV12-4
j_gene: TRBJ2-1
abundance: few
d_gene: .
CDR3aa: CASNVGGGNEQFF
CDR3nt: TGTGCCAGCAATGTGGGGGGCGGGAATGAGCAGTTCTTC

v_gene: TRBV18
j_gene: TRBJ1-3
abundance: few
d_gene: TRBD1
CDR3aa: CASVGTVGNTIYF
CDR3nt: TGTGCCAGCGTTGGGACAGTAGGAAACACCATATATTTT

v_gene: TRBV5-6
j_gene: TRBJ2-5
abundance: .
d_gene: TRBD2
CDR3aa: CASSLSWEGETQYF
CDR3nt: TGTGCCAGCAGCTTGTCCTGGGAGGGGGAGACCCAGTACTTC

v_gene: TRBV20-1
j_gene: TRBJ2-3
abundance: .
d_gene: TRBD2
CDR3aa: CSAPTGSGGTDTQYF
CDR3nt: TGCAGTGCCCCTACGGGTAGCGGGGGAACAGATACGCAGTATTTT

v_gene: TRBV7-9
j_gene: TRBJ2-1
abundance: .
d_gene: .
CDR3aa: CASSLLGPRWGYNEQFF
CDR3nt: TGTGCCAGCAGCCTCCTCGGGCCCCGTTGGGGGTACAATGAGCAGTTCTTC

v_gene: TRBV5-1
j_gene: TRBJ2-3
abundance: .
d_gene: .
CDR3aa: CASSVGRSDTQYF
CDR3nt: TGCGCCAGCAGCGTGGGACGATCAGATACGCAGTATTTT

v_gene: TRBV29-1
j_gene: TRBJ2-1
abundance: .
d_gene: .
CDR3aa: CSVGGRWAEQFF
CDR3nt: TGCAGCGTTGGTGGGAGATGGGCTGAGCAGTTCTTC

v_gene: TRBV7-9
j_gene: TRBJ2-7
abundance: .
d_gene: TRBD1
CDR3aa: CASSPGQGLNEQYF
CDR3nt: TGTGCCAGCAGCCCGGGACAGGGATTGAACGAGCAGTACTTC

v_gene: TRBV18
j_gene: TRBJ2-7
abundance: .
d_gene: TRBD1
CDR3aa: CASSPPGQGTYEQYF
CDR3nt: TGTGCCAGCTCACCACCGGGACAGGGGACCTACGAGCAGTACTTC

v_gene: TRBV4-1
j_gene: TRBJ2-5
abundance: .
d_gene: .
CDR3aa: CASSPIGGGRQETQYF
CDR3nt: TGCGCCAGCAGCCCGATAGGGGGGGGCCGCCAAGAGACCCAGTACTTC

v_gene: TRBV12-3/TRBV12-4
j_gene: TRBJ2-7
abundance: few
d_gene: .
CDR3aa: CASSTTGPSSYEQYF
CDR3nt: TGTGCCAGCAGTACGACAGGACCAAGCTCCTACGAGCAGTACTTC

v_gene: TRBV7-2
j_gene: TRBJ2-3
abundance: .
d_gene: .
CDR3aa: CASSFGNTDTQYF
CDR3nt: TGTGCCAGCAGCTTCGGGAACACAGATACGCAGTATTTT